This TCR beta chain emerged from a study of T cells in tuberculosis. Sequencing used immunoSEQ multiplex PCR; TCRdb keeps in-frame clones, though not all of them. The profile shows roughly 30,000 clones, more than 85% of them singletons. Concerning this clone: Its target is unknown.

Study-level findings and limits: Smaller alpha distances in active tuberculosis partly reflected shorter CDR3-alpha lengths.

Trimming stripped 4 bases from V and 5 bases from J, with 18 bases between. The CDR3 spans 16 residues. Germline loops: CDR1 SGHRS, CDR2 YFSETQ. The chain is built from TRBV5-1 and TRBJ2-2, with no clear D. This receptor was taken from a donor aged 10-30 years with latent tuberculosis or without tuberculosis infection. Sequenced: PBMCs. CDR3: CASSASLGGRTGELFF. CDR3 bases: TGCGCCAGCAGCGCTTCATTGGGTGGGCGAACCGGGGAGCTGTTTTTT. The variable domain in full, completed from reference TRBV5-1 and TRBJ2-2, reads KAGVTQTPRYLIKTRGQQVTLSCSPISGHRSVSWYQQTPGQGLQFLFEYFSETQRNKGNFPGRFSGRQFSNSRSEMNVSTLELGDSALYLCASSASLGGRTGELFFGEGSRLTVL.